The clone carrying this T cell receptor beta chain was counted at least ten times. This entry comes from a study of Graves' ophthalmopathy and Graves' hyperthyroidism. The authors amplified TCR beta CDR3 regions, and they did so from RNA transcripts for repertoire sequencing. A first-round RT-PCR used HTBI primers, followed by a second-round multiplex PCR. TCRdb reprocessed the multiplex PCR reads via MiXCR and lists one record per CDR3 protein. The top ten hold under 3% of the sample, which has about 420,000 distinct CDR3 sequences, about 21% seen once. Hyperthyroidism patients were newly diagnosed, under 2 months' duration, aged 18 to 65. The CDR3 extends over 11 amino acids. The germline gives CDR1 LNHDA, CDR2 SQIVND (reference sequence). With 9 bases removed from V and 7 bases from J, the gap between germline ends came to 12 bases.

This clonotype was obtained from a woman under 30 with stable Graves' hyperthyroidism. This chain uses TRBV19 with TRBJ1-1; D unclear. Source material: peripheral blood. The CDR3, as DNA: TGTGCCAGCTCCTCGTCTCGTGAAGCTTTCTTT. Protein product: CASSSSREAFF. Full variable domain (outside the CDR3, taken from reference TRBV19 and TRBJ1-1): DGGITQSPKYLFRKEGQNVTLSCEQNLNHDAMYWYRQDPGQGLRLIYYSQIVNDFQKGDIAEGYSVSREKKESFPLTVTSAQKNPTAFYLCASSSSREAFFGQGTRLTVV.